These T cell receptor beta chains were read from a single sample in a study of CD8 T cells in ankylosing spondylitis. TCRdb fed the 5' RACE reads into MiXCR, producing one record per CDR3 protein. The repertoire holds approximately 220,000 distinct CDR3 sequences, about a quarter seen once, with 6.6% in the top ten. The sequencing input was blood, either unsorted or a sorted T cell fraction (not recorded which). The source is a male donor with ankylosing spondylitis or in good health (not recorded which). Each CDR3 is given with its conserved first and last residue. A D gene is named only where the DNA matches it firmly. Only part of the rows carry a size: once, few, many, or a class if the clone is expanded.

D: TRBD1; J: TRBJ1-6; V: TRBV4-2; size: NA; CDR3: CASSQGQGNSPLHF; DNA: TGTGCCAGCAGCCAAGGACAGGGGAATTCACCCCTCCACTTT
D: NA; J: TRBJ2-1; V: TRBV6-2/TRBV6-3; size: many; CDR3: CASNPNLGWENEQFF; DNA: TGTGCCAGCAACCCCAACCTAGGGTGGGAAAATGAGCAGTTCTTC
D: NA; J: TRBJ2-1; V: TRBV6-1; size: NA; CDR3: CASSTAGTTYNEQFF; DNA: TGTGCCAGCAGTACCGCCGGGACCACATACAATGAGCAGTTCTTC
D: NA; J: TRBJ1-1; V: TRBV10-1; size: NA; CDR3: CASSPRVDTEAFF; DNA: TGCGCCAGCAGTCCCAGGGTTGACACTGAAGCTTTCTTT
D: TRBD2; J: TRBJ2-3; V: TRBV20-1; size: many; CDR3: CSARFPGLDPDTQYF; DNA: TGCAGTGCTAGATTCCCGGGACTAGATCCAGATACGCAGTATTTT
D: NA; J: TRBJ1-6; V: TRBV29-1; size: NA; CDR3: CSLKWGFYNSPLHF; DNA: TGCAGCCTAAAATGGGGCTTCTATAATTCACCCCTCCACTTT
D: TRBD2; J: TRBJ2-7; V: TRBV25-1; size: many; CDR3: CASSEALAGASEQYF; DNA: TGTGCCAGCAGTGAAGCACTAGCGGGAGCCTCCGAGCAGTACTTC
D: NA; J: TRBJ2-1; V: TRBV4-2; size: NA; CDR3: CASSQDRPDSFDEQFF; DNA: TGTGCCAGCAGCCAAGATCGCCCAGACTCGTTTGACGAGCAGTTCTTC
D: NA; J: TRBJ2-7; V: TRBV20-1; size: many; CDR3: CSARGRVLSYEQYF; DNA: TGCAGTGCTAGGGGTCGGGTCCTCTCCTACGAGCAGTACTTC
D: NA; J: TRBJ1-5; V: TRBV4-2; size: once; CDR3: CASSPTIGFNQPQHF; DNA: TGTGCCAGCAGCCCGACAATTGGTTTCAATCAGCCCCAGCATTTT
D: TRBD2; J: TRBJ2-5; V: TRBV20-1; size: NA; CDR3: CSAGTSGRETQYF; DNA: TGCAGTGCTGGGACTAGCGGGAGGGAGACCCAGTACTTC
D: TRBD2; J: TRBJ2-1; V: TRBV29-1; size: many; CDR3: CSATGLVLYNEQFF; DNA: TGCAGCGCCACAGGACTAGTACTCTACAATGAGCAGTTCTTC
D: TRBD2; J: TRBJ2-7; V: TRBV29-1; size: few; CDR3: CSVSTKRTSGRAEQYF; DNA: TGCAGCGTCTCGACCAAAAGGACTAGCGGGAGGGCCGAGCAGTACTTC
D: NA; J: TRBJ2-1; V: TRBV20-1; size: few; CDR3: CSATRQYEQFF; DNA: TGCAGTGCTACCCGACAGTATGAGCAGTTCTTC
D: NA; J: TRBJ2-7; V: TRBV6-2/TRBV6-3; size: few; CDR3: CASSYSPGANYEQYF; DNA: TGTGCCAGCAGTTACTCGCCGGGGGCGAACTACGAGCAGTACTTC
D: TRBD2; J: TRBJ2-7; V: TRBV29-1; size: NA; CDR3: CSVTSGTRLGEQYF; DNA: TGCAGCGTTACCTCGGGGACTAGGCTCGGTGAGCAGTACTTC
D: TRBD2; J: TRBJ2-7; V: TRBV7-9; size: NA; CDR3: CASSPSEGGNSYEQYF; DNA: TGTGCCAGCAGCCCCAGCGAGGGAGGGAACTCCTACGAGCAGTACTTC
D: NA; J: TRBJ2-1; V: TRBV30; size: NA; CDR3: CAWSAYEQFF; DNA: TGTGCCTGGAGTGCGTATGAGCAGTTCTTC
D: TRBD1; J: TRBJ1-2; V: TRBV12-3/TRBV12-4; size: NA; CDR3: CASSPRQGGAYGYTF; DNA: TGTGCCAGCAGTCCCAGACAGGGAGGAGCCTATGGCTACACCTTC
D: NA; J: TRBJ2-1; V: TRBV27; size: many; CDR3: CASSLPGSYNEQFF; DNA: TGTGCCAGCAGTTTACCCGGGAGCTACAATGAGCAGTTCTTC
D: NA; J: TRBJ2-7; V: TRBV6-5; size: many; CDR3: CASSYSQGGEQYF; DNA: TGTGCCAGCAGTTACTCCCAGGGGGGCGAGCAGTACTTC
D: NA; J: TRBJ2-3; V: TRBV12-3/TRBV12-4; size: few; CDR3: CASSSWDTQYF; DNA: TGTGCCAGCAGTTCATGGGATACGCAGTATTTT
D: TRBD2; J: TRBJ2-7; V: TRBV7-9; size: many; CDR3: CASSRTVGLANHYEQYF; DNA: TGTGCCAGCAGCCGGACAGTTGGACTAGCAAACCACTACGAGCAGTACTTC
D: NA; J: TRBJ2-2; V: TRBV3-1; size: many; CDR3: CASSREAGELFF; DNA: TGTGCCAGCAGCCGAGAGGCCGGGGAGCTGTTTTTT
D: NA; J: TRBJ2-7; V: TRBV19; size: many; CDR3: CASSIKLSYEQYF; DNA: TGTGCCAGTAGTATCAAGCTGAGCTACGAGCAGTACTTC
D: TRBD1; J: TRBJ2-2; V: TRBV28; size: many; CDR3: CASRPPSGQGVSGELFF; DNA: TGTGCCAGCAGACCACCGTCGGGACAGGGGGTGTCCGGGGAGCTGTTTTTT
D: NA; J: TRBJ2-5; V: TRBV5-1; size: many; CDR3: CASSLVAGSQETQYF; DNA: TGCGCCAGCAGCTTGGTGGCGGGAAGCCAAGAGACCCAGTACTTC
D: NA; J: TRBJ2-1; V: TRBV4-2; size: few; CDR3: CASSQQLRDTNNEQFF; DNA: TGTGCCAGCAGCCAACAGCTTCGGGACACAAACAATGAGCAGTTCTTC
D: TRBD2; J: TRBJ2-5; V: TRBV3-1; size: NA; CDR3: CASTKEGTTMLGQETQYF; DNA: TGTGCCAGCACCAAAGAGGGGACTACCATGTTGGGCCAAGAGACCCAGTACTTC
D: NA; J: TRBJ1-4; V: TRBV6-1; size: many; CDR3: CASIKIAGNNEKLFF; DNA: TGTGCCAGCATCAAGATCGCAGGGAATAATGAAAAACTGTTTTTT
D: NA; J: TRBJ1-1; V: TRBV6-1; size: few; CDR3: CASWRGRLDTEAFF; DNA: TGTGCCAGCTGGAGGGGACGCCTGGACACTGAAGCTTTCTTT
D: TRBD2; J: TRBJ2-1; V: TRBV20-1; size: NA; CDR3: CSVTSGRARGNEQFF; DNA: TGCAGTGTGACTAGCGGGAGGGCCAGAGGCAATGAGCAGTTCTTC
D: NA; J: TRBJ2-5; V: TRBV20-1; size: few; CDR3: CSASRTHSETQYF; DNA: TGCAGTGCTTCCCGGACACATTCGGAGACCCAGTACTTC
D: NA; J: TRBJ2-5; V: TRBV5-1; size: few; CDR3: CASSLVAGWAETQYF; DNA: TGCGCCAGCAGCTTGGTTGCGGGGTGGGCAGAGACCCAGTACTTC
D: NA; J: TRBJ1-3; V: TRBV6-5; size: many; CDR3: CASSWDGAVGNTIYF; DNA: TGTGCCAGCAGTTGGGACGGCGCAGTTGGGAACACCATATATTTT
D: TRBD2; J: TRBJ2-1; V: TRBV7-3; size: once; CDR3: CASSLSGTHDEQFF; DNA: TGTGCCAGCAGTCTTAGCGGGACGCACGATGAGCAGTTCTTC
D: NA; J: TRBJ2-7; V: TRBV5-1; size: few; CDR3: CASSYDLVEQYF; DNA: TGCGCCAGCAGCTACGATCTAGTCGAGCAGTACTTC
D: TRBD2; J: TRBJ2-7; V: TRBV20-1; size: few; CDR3: CSAYGTSGRAVYEQYF; DNA: TGCAGTGCTTACGGGACTAGCGGGAGGGCCGTCTACGAGCAGTACTTC
D: TRBD2; J: TRBJ2-1; V: TRBV7-7; size: many; CDR3: CASSLSVGLAPNEQFF; DNA: TGTGCTAGCAGCTTATCGGTGGGACTAGCCCCCAATGAGCAGTTCTTC
D: TRBD2; J: TRBJ2-1; V: TRBV11-3; size: many; CDR3: CASSLRTSGMNEQFF; DNA: TGTGCCAGCAGCTTACGGACTAGCGGGATGAATGAGCAGTTCTTC
D: TRBD1; J: TRBJ2-3; V: TRBV20-1; size: NA; CDR3: CSASRSRDRVDTQYF; DNA: TGCAGTGCTAGCCGAAGCCGGGACAGGGTCGATACGCAGTATTTT
D: NA; J: TRBJ2-7; V: TRBV7-2; size: many; CDR3: CASSLSAAKSYEQYF; DNA: TGTGCCAGCAGCTTGTCGGCAGCGAAATCCTACGAGCAGTACTTC
D: NA; J: TRBJ2-1; V: TRBV6-1; size: NA; CDR3: CASSIVGTMGEQFF; DNA: TGTGCCAGCAGCATAGTGGGGACAATGGGGGAGCAGTTCTTC
D: NA; J: TRBJ2-3; V: TRBV15; size: NA; CDR3: CATSRKRVYTDTQYF; DNA: TGTGCCACCAGCAGGAAGCGGGTCTACACAGATACGCAGTATTTT
D: NA; J: TRBJ2-7; V: TRBV10-3; size: many; CDR3: CAISVGGLYEQYF; DNA: TGTGCCATCAGTGTTGGGGGGCTATACGAGCAGTACTTC
D: TRBD2; J: TRBJ2-7; V: TRBV3-1; size: NA; CDR3: CAISSGTSGRVRAYEQYF; DNA: TGTGCCATCAGTTCTGGGACTAGCGGGAGGGTTAGGGCCTACGAGCAGTACTTC
D: TRBD1; J: TRBJ1-4; V: TRBV12-3/TRBV12-4; size: once; CDR3: CASSPKGAGNEKLFF; DNA: TGTGCCAGCAGTCCTAAGGGGGCTGGTAATGAAAAACTGTTTTTT
D: NA; J: TRBJ2-3; V: TRBV10-3; size: NA; CDR3: CAIRDRADTQYF; DNA: TGTGCCATCCGGGACCGGGCAGATACGCAGTATTTT
D: NA; J: TRBJ1-1; V: TRBV20-1; size: many; CDR3: CSARDSGRGMNTEAFF; DNA: TGCAGTGCTAGGGACTCAGGGAGGGGGATGAACACTGAAGCTTTCTTT
D: TRBD1; J: TRBJ2-7; V: TRBV6-1; size: once; CDR3: CASSEPGQGGYEQYF; DNA: TGTGCCAGCAGTGAACCGGGACAGGGGGGGTACGAGCAGTACTTC
D: NA; J: TRBJ1-2; V: TRBV18; size: many; CDR3: CASSPTGSDYGYTF; DNA: TGTGCCAGCTCACCAACAGGGTCGGACTATGGCTACACCTTC
D: NA; J: TRBJ1-2; V: TRBV27; size: NA; CDR3: CASMGVENYGYTF; DNA: TGTGCCAGTATGGGGGTCGAAAACTATGGCTACACCTTC
D: TRBD2; J: TRBJ2-1; V: TRBV10-3; size: many; CDR3: CAISESMTSGEQFF; DNA: TGTGCCATCAGTGAGTCGATGACTAGCGGTGAGCAGTTCTTC
D: NA; J: TRBJ2-1; V: TRBV12-3/TRBV12-4; size: NA; CDR3: CASAVGGTYNEQFF; DNA: TGTGCCAGCGCAGTGGGCGGCACCTACAATGAGCAGTTCTTC
D: TRBD2; J: TRBJ2-1; V: TRBV10-3; size: few; CDR3: CARSSGPNNEQFF; DNA: TGTGCCAGATCTAGCGGTCCAAACAATGAGCAGTTCTTC
D: TRBD1; J: TRBJ1-5; V: TRBV20-1; size: NA; CDR3: CSAQTGVQPQHF; DNA: TGCAGTGCCCAAACAGGGGTTCAGCCCCAGCATTTT
D: NA; J: TRBJ2-1; V: TRBV5-1; size: many; CDR3: CASSSSGSTYNEQFF; DNA: TGCGCCAGCAGCTCCTCTGGGAGCACCTACAATGAGCAGTTCTTC
D: TRBD2; J: TRBJ2-6; V: TRBV5-1; size: NA; CDR3: CASTQRTSGRTGANVLTF; DNA: TGCGCCAGCACGCAGAGGACTAGCGGGAGGACTGGGGCCAACGTCCTGACTTTC
D: TRBD1; J: TRBJ1-6; V: TRBV14; size: many; CDR3: CASSQGDRGVSSPLHF; DNA: TGTGCCAGCAGCCAAGGGGACAGGGGAGTATCCTCACCCCTCCACTTT
D: NA; J: TRBJ1-3; V: TRBV12-3/TRBV12-4; size: many; CDR3: CASSLSDPTSGNTIYF; DNA: TGTGCCAGCAGTTTATCTGACCCGACGTCTGGAAACACCATATATTTT